The 8 T cell receptor beta chains in this list originate from one sample, sequenced in a study of T cells in tuberculosis. After thawing and overnight rest, PBMC were stained with GMM-loaded CD1B tetramer, viability dye and anti-CD3 for sorting. The lipid loaded on the CD1B tetramers was C32 glucose monomycolate from Rhodococcus equi. Data came from immunoSEQ multiplex PCR; TCRdb stores just in-frame clones and leaves some out. The sample has 88,000 or so clones, roughly 88% seen once. The sequenced sample consisted of CD1b-GMM tetramer-negative cells sorted from PBMCs. The receptors derive from an adult woman with latent tuberculosis.

The CDR3 protein is CASSQEGQGAYEQYF. CDR3 bases: TGCGCCAGCAGCCAAGAGGGACAGGGGGCGTACGAGCAGTACTTC. The chain combines TRBV4-3 with TRBJ2-7, with TRBD1 matching over 12 bases. V shed 0 bases, J shed 4 bases, and the junction held 1 base outside the gene matches. There are 15 residues in the CDR3. Looked up from germline, CDR1 is LGHNA and CDR2 is YSLEER.

The chain is built from TRBV5-1 and TRBJ2-5; weak D call: TRBD2 (6 bases). This CDR3 comprises 16 residues. Germline-derived CDR1 and CDR2 are SGHRS and YFSETQ. The V end was cut by 0 bases, the J end by 2 bases, with 14 bases between. This CDR3 reads CASSLVAAGPQETQYF. CDR3 nucleotides: TGCGCCAGCAGCTTGGTTGCGGCGGGACCTCAAGAGACCCAGTACTTC.

The chain has TRBV11-2 and TRBJ2-1; the match to TRBD2 covers 14 bases. The CDR3 is made up of 14 amino acids. Germline V gives CDR1 SGHAT, CDR2 FQNNGV. With 5 bases clipped from V and 15 bases from J, the junction kept 9 bases outside the gene matches. The DNA of the CDR3 is TGTGCCAGCAGCATCGGACTAGCGGGGGGCGCCCTGTTCTTC. It translates to CASSIGLAGGALFF.

This sequence joins TRBV9 and TRBJ2-3; 7 bases are a match to TRBD2. Germline CDR1 SGDLS, CDR2 YYNGEE. The CDR3 sequence is 16 residues long. V dropped 3 bases and J dropped 0; count of bases not matched to a gene: 7. Here the CDR3 DNA reads TGTGCCAGCAGCGGGTGGGGGGGGGACAGCACAGATACGCAGTATTTT. It is translated as CASSGWGGDSTDTQYF.

This clone showed up just once. V gene TRBV4-1 combines with J gene TRBJ2-3; TRBD2 agrees at 9 bases. Germline V gives CDR1 MGHRA, CDR2 YSYEKL. The CDR3 is 12 residues long. Trimming at V came to 4 bases and at J to 9 bases, leaving 2 bases not matched to a gene. CDR3 DNA: TGCGCCAGCAGCCTCAGCGGGGGGACGCAGTATTTT. Amino acid sequence: CASSLSGGTQYF.

The chain links TRBV20-1 to TRBJ1-1; D gene ambiguous. The germline gives CDR1 DFQATT, CDR2 SNEGSKA (reference sequence). V was trimmed by 1 base and J by 7 bases, leaving 7 bases between them. CDR3 length equals 11 residues. This CDR3 reads CSARGGSEAFF. For the CDR3, the DNA is TGCAGTGCTAGAGGCGGGAGTGAAGCTTTCTTT.

The rearrangement links TRBV2 to TRBJ1-1; D gene unclear. V dropped 8 bases and J dropped 3 bases, with 7 bases sitting between them. Germline CDR1 is SNHLY and CDR2 is FYNNEI. CDR3 length: 11 residues. CDR3 residues: CASGQYTEAFF. The DNA of the CDR3 is TGTGCCAGCGGGCAGTACACTGAAGCTTTCTTT.

Turning to this clone: Other DNA sequences in this sample translate to the same CDR3. The genes are TRBV11-3 and TRBJ2-1, with 7 bases fitting TRBD2. The CDR3 totals 14 residues. V dropped 5 bases and J dropped 7; count of bases not matched to a gene: 8. Germline assignment: CDR1 SGHNT and CDR2 YENEEA. CDR3 nucleotides: TGTGCCAGCAGCCTAGGTGCGGGGGTTAATGAGCAGTTCTTC. Protein: CASSLGAGVNEQFF.